This entry describes one TCR beta chain. This sample is part of a study of CD8 T cells in ankylosing spondylitis. This CDR3 has 17 residues. Per germline, CDR1 SGHAT and CDR2 FQNNGV. The ends were cut back, 4 bases at V and 4 bases at J, with 17 bases in the middle. One entry per CDR3 protein, called by TCRdb with MiXCR from the 5' RACE reads. Among more than 150,000 distinct CDR3 sequences listed, about 20% were seen once. This sequence originates from a male donor aged 5 to 30 with ankylosing spondylitis or in good health (not recorded which). The sample comprised blood, either unsorted or a sorted T cell fraction (not recorded which). The chain carries TRBV11-2 and TRBJ2-6; maybe TRBD1 (6 bases). CDR3 sequence (DNA): TGTGCCAGCAGCTCACCCCAGGGGTCGGACGGGGCCAACGTCCTGACTTTC. This encodes CASSSPQGSDGANVLTF.